This T cell receptor beta chain was documented in a study of cytomegalovirus exposure and HLA in healthy donors. Study-wide results and caveats: Reports indicate that TCR beta sequences accurately predicted the HLA-A and HLA-B alleles of most subjects. In terms of immune exposure information, only CMV serostatus was available. A later analysis found common viral pathogens apparently linked to several of the most significant clusters. In a later analysis, a genetic analysis reported fewer productive-TCR N-insertions in an Asian-associated ancestry cluster than the cohort average.

V shed 4 bases and J 0 bases; nucleotides not matched to a gene: 2. CDR1 and CDR2 from the germline V gene are SGHRS and YFSETQ. The CDR3 length is 14 residues. Amplification used 60 Vbeta primers and 13 Jbeta primers. Sequencing used immunoSEQ multiplex PCR; TCRdb keeps in-frame clones, though not all of them. Here the sample spans about 89,000 clones, 70% to 80% being singletons. Notes on this clone: Its antigen is still unknown.

Material for sequencing was PBMCs. This receptor was taken from a man aged 25 to 40 in good health and CMV-seronegative. V gene TRBV5-1 combines with J gene TRBJ2-3, with 7 bases lining up with TRBD1. CDR3 protein: CASSQGQSTDTQYF. In DNA form, the CDR3 reads TGCGCCAGCAGCCAGGGACAGAGCACAGATACGCAGTATTTT.